These T cell receptor beta chains were read from a single sample in a study of blood T cell repertoires in COVID-19. Libraries were prepared by immunoSEQ multiplex PCR; TCRdb keeps only in-frame clonotypes and omits some of them. Of around 110,000 clones listed, over 80% are singletons. Material for sequencing was peripheral blood. All receptors derive from a young man with acute or convalescent COVID-19. The CDR3 runs from the conserved cysteine through the conserved F or W. The D gene is left open where the match is weak. Size values are once, few and many counts, or a class for expanded clones, and some rows have none.

CDR3 protein	CDR3 DNA	clone size	D gene	V gene	J gene
CASSQESVGGNTEAFF	TGCGCCAGCAGCCAAGAATCAGTGGGGGGGAACACTGAAGCTTTCTTT	-	-	TRBV4-3	TRBJ1-1
CASSRSGYNEQFF	TGTGCCAGCAGCCGGAGCGGGTACAATGAGCAGTTCTTC	-	-	TRBV3-1/TRBV3-2	TRBJ2-1
CASSQDPRQLRDTQYF	TGTGCCAGCAGCCAAGATCCCCGACAGCTCCGAGATACGCAGTATTTT	-	-	TRBV3-1/TRBV3-2	TRBJ2-3
CASSLGTGAYGYTF	TGTGCCAGCAGCTTAGGGACAGGGGCTTATGGCTACACCTTC	-	TRBD1	TRBV11-2	TRBJ1-2
CASSGTRGEAFF	TGTGCCAGCAGCGGAACCCGGGGGGAAGCTTTCTTT	once	-	TRBV7-6	TRBJ1-1
CASSTLEAGVGEQFF	TGTGCCAGTAGTACGCTTGAGGCCGGCGTCGGCGAGCAGTTCTTC	many	-	TRBV19	TRBJ2-1
CASSELPGQGANEQFF	TGTGCCAGCAGTGAACTCCCGGGACAGGGGGCGAATGAGCAGTTCTTC	-	TRBD1	TRBV6-1	TRBJ2-1
CASSISGGDAGELFF	TGTGCCAGCAGCATCAGCGGGGGAGACGCCGGGGAGCTGTTTTTT	-	TRBD2	TRBV7-2	TRBJ2-2
CASSDGGGYEQYF	TGTGCCAGTAGTGACGGCGGGGGCTACGAGCAGTACTTC	once	TRBD2	TRBV19	TRBJ2-7
CASSSGTVSMNTEAFF	TGTGCCAGCAGCTCCGGGACAGTTTCTATGAACACTGAAGCTTTCTTT	-	TRBD1	TRBV7-9	TRBJ1-1
CATDYRGNQPQHF	TGTGCCACCGATTACAGGGGCAATCAGCCCCAGCATTTT	-	-	TRBV6-5	TRBJ1-5
CASSVGQFNQPQHF	TGTGCCAGCAGCGTAGGACAGTTCAATCAGCCCCAGCATTTT	-	-	TRBV9	TRBJ1-5
CASSLTLSQSGNEQYF	TGTGCCAGCAGCTTAACCCTCTCACAGAGCGGTAACGAGCAGTACTTC	-	-	TRBV7-2	TRBJ2-7
CASSLWQGNTEAFF	TGCGCCAGCAGCTTGTGGCAGGGGAACACTGAAGCTTTCTTT	-	-	TRBV5-1	TRBJ1-1
CASSLVVDNEQFF	TGTGCCAGCAGCTTGGTGGTAGACAATGAGCAGTTCTTC	-	-	TRBV5-6	TRBJ2-1
CASSERGYGYTF	TGTGCCAGCAGTGAAAGGGGGTATGGCTACACCTTC	-	-	TRBV2	TRBJ1-2
CASSWGPATYNEQFF	TGTGCCAGCAGTTGGGGGCCCGCGACCTACAATGAGCAGTTCTTC	-	-	TRBV2	TRBJ2-1
CASSWTSGTDTQYF	TGTGCCAGCAGTTGGACTAGCGGCACAGATACGCAGTATTTT	-	TRBD2	TRBV6-6	TRBJ2-3
CAISVSLSGANVLTF	TGTGCCATCAGCGTTAGCCTTTCTGGGGCCAACGTCCTGACTTTC	once	-	TRBV10-3	TRBJ2-6
CASSVEAGMSTDTQYF	TGTGCCAGCAGCGTAGAAGCGGGGATGAGCACAGATACGCAGTATTTT	-	TRBD2	TRBV9	TRBJ2-3
CASSTGQGYTEAFF	TGTGCCAGTAGTACCGGACAGGGGTACACTGAAGCTTTCTTT	-	TRBD1	TRBV19	TRBJ1-1
CASSSRVSQLYGYTF	TGTGCCAGCAGCTCCCGAGTTTCCCAACTCTATGGCTACACCTTC	-	-	TRBV7-9	TRBJ1-2